The subject of this entry is one TCR beta chain. Antigen unknown. The data belong to a study of OX40 agonist ivuxolimab in advanced cancers. The wider study: Age averaged 60 years (range about 23 to 85), and approximately 80% were male. Of the participants, 35% to 50% had some prior anti-PD-1, anti-PD-L1 or anti-CTLA-4 therapy, which was allowed. Overall study findings and caveats: Relatively little clonal expansion, among the lowest observed, appeared in partial responders at 0.1-3.0 mg/kg.

CDR3 size: 12 residues. Germline CDR1 SGHTA, CDR2 FQGTGA. Losses at the gene ends were 5 bases for V and 8 bases for J; bases not matched to a gene: 4. Sequenced by immunoSEQ multiplex PCR; TCRdb stores in-frame clones only, minus some. In the table there are 65,000 to 70,000 clones, 80% of which are singletons. The clonotype originates from an adult with an advanced solid tumor such as melanoma, head and neck, liver or kidney cancer. The source material was CD4+ or CD8+ T cells sorted from blood, sampled in a trial of the OX40 agonist ivuxolimab. V and J are TRBV7-3 and TRBJ2-3; 7 bases match TRBD1. The CDR3 is CASSARQGTQYF. The CDR3 bases are TGTGCCAGCAGCGCCAGACAGGGTACGCAGTATTTT.